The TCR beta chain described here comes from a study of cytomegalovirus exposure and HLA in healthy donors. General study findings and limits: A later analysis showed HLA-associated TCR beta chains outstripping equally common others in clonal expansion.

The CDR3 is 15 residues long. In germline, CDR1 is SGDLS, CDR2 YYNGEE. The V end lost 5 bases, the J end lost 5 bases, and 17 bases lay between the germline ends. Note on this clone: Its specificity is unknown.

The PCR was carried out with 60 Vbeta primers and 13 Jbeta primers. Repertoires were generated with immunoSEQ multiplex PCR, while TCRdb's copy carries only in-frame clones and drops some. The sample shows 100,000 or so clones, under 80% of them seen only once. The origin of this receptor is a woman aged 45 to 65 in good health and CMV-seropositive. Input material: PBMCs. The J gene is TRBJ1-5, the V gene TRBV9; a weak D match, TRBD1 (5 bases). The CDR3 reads CASSKDAGRDQPQHF. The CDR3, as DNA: TGTGCCAGCAGTAAGGACGCAGGGAGGGATCAGCCCCAGCATTTT.